This record covers a single TCR beta chain. One entry per CDR3 protein results from TCRdb running MiXCR on the 5' RACE reads. The sample holds tens of thousands of distinct CDR3 sequences, roughly 17% seen once. The sample comes from a study of T cells of healthy individuals. The germline V gene has CDR1 SNHLY and CDR2 FYNNEI. V lost 5 bases to trimming and J lost 4 bases, with 17 bases between them. This CDR3 comprises 15 residues. The receptor comes from a human donor in good health. J is TRBJ1-1 and V is TRBV2; D possibly corresponds to TRBD1 (5 bases). The CDR3 sequence: CASSPNRRVSTEAFF. DNA for the CDR3: TGTGCCAGCAGTCCAAACCGCAGGGTCTCCACTGAAGCTTTCTTT.